This T cell receptor beta chain was obtained from a study of CD8 T cells in Susac syndrome. Findings of the study overall: Clonal expansion was not observed in the Susac syndrome CD4+ T cell repertoires.

Trimming cost V 5 bases and J 0 bases, with 10 bases left between them. Germline values: CDR1 DFQATT, CDR2 SNEGSKA (reference sequence). The CDR3 has 13 amino acids. Points on this clonotype: What it binds is unknown.

CD8+ and CD4+ T cells from blood underwent TCR beta sequencing. The TEMRA cells underwent FACS enrichment, while the CD8+ and CD4+ T cells underwent negative isolation. Random hexamers primed reverse transcription of 0.5 to 1 ug RNA. Across 54 Vbeta and 13 Jbeta, immunoSEQ multiplex PCR amplified TCR beta CDR3. Using its own MiXCR run on the immunoSEQ multiplex PCR reads, TCRdb lists one record per CDR3 protein. The repertoire holds 120,000 or so distinct CDR3 sequences, with nearly 96% as singletons. The V gene is TRBV20-1, the J gene TRBJ2-5; D might be TRBD2 (7 bases). Input material: CD4+ T cells from PBMCs. The receptor was isolated from a human donor with Susac syndrome. The CDR3 nucleotides are TGCAGTGCTGGGGGGGGCAACCAAGAGACCCAGTACTTC. Translation: CSAGGGNQETQYF.